This T cell receptor beta chain comes out of a study of T cells in Graves' hyperthyroidism and ophthalmopathy. The investigators amplified TCR beta CDR3 regions from RNA transcripts. The HTBI set primed first-round TCR CDR3 RT-PCR. Via MiXCR, TCRdb re-called the multiplex PCR reads, giving one row per CDR3 protein. The sample has approximately 400,000 distinct CDR3 sequences; around 14% are singletons. V gave up 5 bases and J gave up 0 bases, with 11 bases separating them. Germline CDR1 and CDR2: SQVTM and ANQGSEA. The CDR3 is made up of 14 amino acids. The chain recombines TRBV29-1 with TRBJ2-4; D not certain. The receptor was derived from a woman aged 25-40 years with Graves' hyperthyroidism. The sequenced sample was blood. The CDR3: CSVRQLLAKNIQYF. CDR3 coding DNA: TGCAGCGTTCGGCAGCTTCTAGCCAAAAACATTCAGTACTTC. Combining the CDR3 with reference TRBV29-1 and TRBJ2-4 gives the whole variable domain SAVISQKPSRDICQRGTSLTIQCQVDSQVTMMFWYRQQPGQSLTLIATANQGSEATYESGFVIDKFPISRPNLTFSTLTVSNMSPEDSSIYLCSVRQLLAKNIQYFGAGTRLSVL.